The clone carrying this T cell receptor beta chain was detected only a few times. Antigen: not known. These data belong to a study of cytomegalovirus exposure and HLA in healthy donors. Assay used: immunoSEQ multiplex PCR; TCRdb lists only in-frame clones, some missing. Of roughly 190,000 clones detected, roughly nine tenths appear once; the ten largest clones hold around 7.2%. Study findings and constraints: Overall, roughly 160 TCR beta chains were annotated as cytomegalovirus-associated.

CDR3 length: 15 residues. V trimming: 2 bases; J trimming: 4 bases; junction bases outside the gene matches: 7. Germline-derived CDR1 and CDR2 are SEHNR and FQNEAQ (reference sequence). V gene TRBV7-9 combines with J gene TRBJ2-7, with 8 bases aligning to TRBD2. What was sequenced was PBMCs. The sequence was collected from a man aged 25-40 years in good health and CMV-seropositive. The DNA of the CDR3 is TGTGCCAGCAGCTTAAGGCGGGGGGAAGGGTACGAGCAGTACTTC. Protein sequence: CASSLRRGEGYEQYF.